This TCR beta chain was identified in a study of cytomegalovirus exposure and HLA in healthy donors. In the PCR, 60 Vbeta and 13 Jbeta primers were used. Repertoires were generated with immunoSEQ multiplex PCR, while TCRdb's copy carries only in-frame clones and drops some. Of over 100,000 clones detected, around three quarters appear once; the ten largest clones hold approximately 3%. This clone has a handful of counts. Germline V CDR1 and CDR2: KGHSH, LQKENI. With 6 bases clipped from V and 3 bases from J, the junction kept 7 bases outside the gene matches. CDR3 length: 14 amino acids. This TCR was sampled from a woman aged 18-30 years in good health and CMV-seropositive. This chain links TRBV18 with TRBJ2-7; TRBD2 matches at 8 bases. Sequenced sample: PBMCs. Written as DNA, the CDR3 is TGTGCCAGCTCCCAAGGAACTAGCGGCTACGAGCAGTACTTC. It specifies CASSQGTSGYEQYF.